The 2 T cell receptor beta chains presented below share a single source sample, sequenced in a study of PD-L1 blockade in urothelial cancer. The data were produced by immunoSEQ multiplex PCR, yet TCRdb's version contains in-frame clones alone and is incomplete. The table has some 100,000 clones, about 91% seen once. Sequenced here: PBMCs, sampled around atezolizumab (anti-PD-L1) treatment. The receptors derive from an elderly woman with urothelial cancer.

J is TRBJ2-5 and V is TRBV7-6; D gene unclear. V shed 0 bases and J shed 5 bases, with 7 bases lying between them. Germline CDR1 reads SGHVS; CDR2 reads FNYEAQ. The CDR3 runs to 13 residues. CDR3 bases: TGTGCCAGCAGCTTAGCGAGGTCGGAGACCCAGTACTTC. Residues: CASSLARSETQYF.

This clone appeared a single time. This chain joins TRBV6-5 and TRBJ2-7; D possibly corresponds to TRBD1 (5 bases). The CDR3 sequence is 15 residues long. Trimming pared 7 bases from V and 4 bases from J, leaving 20 bases between. CDR1 is MNHEY, CDR2 SVGAGI, per germline. Here the CDR3 reads CASTTSSRGLYEQYF. The CDR3 DNA sequence: TGTGCCAGCACCACATCTTCAAGGGGCCTTTACGAGCAGTACTTC.